These 30 T cell receptor beta chains came from one sample sequenced in a study of PD-L1 blockade in urothelial cancer. Time point reported: peripheral blood 6 weeks after treatment start. The repertoire was sequenced with immunoSEQ multiplex PCR; TCRdb's copy has only in-frame clones and lacks some. The sample has roughly 120,000 clones; 85% to 95% are singletons. Source: PBMCs, taken around atezolizumab (anti-PD-L1) treatment. The receptors shown here come from a man aged 55 to 70 with urothelial cancer.

The chain is built from TRBV7-2 and TRBJ2-3; D gene uncertain. V gave up 5 bases and J gave up 2 bases, with 17 bases separating them. Germline V lookup: CDR1 SGHTA, CDR2 FQGNSA. This CDR3 spans 16 amino acids. CDR3 in DNA: TGTGCCAGCAGCCTCACCGGTACAGTGAACACAGATACGCAGTATTTT. As protein: CASSLTGTVNTDTQYF.

This chain connects TRBV7-8 to TRBJ2-5, with D unclear. The CDR3 totals 13 residues. V shed 3 bases and J shed 0 bases, with 5 bases lying between them. Germline V gene data show CDR1 as SGHVS and CDR2 as FQNEAQ. CDR3 DNA: TGTGCCAGCAGCTTCGGTAACCAAGAGACCCAGTACTTC. Its translation: CASSFGNQETQYF.

The J gene is TRBJ2-6, the V gene TRBV2; perhaps TRBD1 as D (6 bases). The CDR3 has 16 amino acids. Between the trimmed V and J ends, which lost 3 bases and 1 base, there was a span of 10 bases. Germline CDR1 SNHLY, CDR2 FYNNEI. The CDR3 DNA is TGTGCCAGCAGTGACAGGGGATGGTCTGGGGCCAACGTCCTGACTTTC. Translated, it gives CASSDRGWSGANVLTF. Using reference TRBV2 and TRBJ2-6 for the parts outside the CDR3, the full variable domain is EPEVTQTPSHQVTQMGQEVILRCVPISNHLYFYWYRQILGQKVEFLVSFYNNEISEKSEIFDDQFSVERPDGSNFTLKIRSTKLEDSAMYFCASSDRGWSGANVLTFGAGSRLTVL.

The rearrangement joins TRBV6-6 to TRBJ2-6; maybe TRBD2 (6 bases). Germline loops: CDR1 MNHNY, CDR2 SVGAGI (reference sequence). V lost 6 bases, J lost 1 base, and 13 bases lay in between. The CDR3 length is 16 residues. The DNA of the CDR3 is TGTGCCAGCAGCCCGGGAGAGGGGTCTGGGGCCAACGTCCTGACTTTC. It is translated as CASSPGEGSGANVLTF.

This rearrangement joins TRBV18 to TRBJ2-5, with 7 nucleotides matching TRBD1. Germline V gene lookup returns CDR1 KGHSH and CDR2 LQKENI. The CDR3 contains 13 residues. J lost 3 bases, V lost 6 bases, and 4 bases had no gene match. Here the CDR3 reads CASSQGTEETQYF. DNA of the CDR3: TGTGCCAGCTCCCAAGGGACAGAAGAGACCCAGTACTTC.

The chain joins TRBV25-1 to TRBJ2-1, with D possibly TRBD2 on 5 matching bases. CDR3 length: 13 amino acids. Germline CDR1 is MGHDK and CDR2 is SYGVNS. The ends were cut back, 4 bases at V and 10 bases at J, with 14 bases in the middle. The CDR3 DNA sequence: TGTGCCAGCAGTGCTCCGGGGTTGAGAGAGCAGTTCTTC. It specifies CASSAPGLREQFF. The complete variable domain, with remaining parts taken from reference TRBV25-1 and TRBJ2-1, reads EADIYQTPRYLVIGTGKKITLECSQTMGHDKMYWYQQDPGMELHLIHYSYGVNSTEKGDLSSESTVSRIRTEHFPLTLESARPSHTSQYLCASSAPGLREQFFGPGTRLTVL.

V usage is TRBV5-1 and J usage is TRBJ1-4, with D maybe TRBD1 (5 bases). The germline CDR1 and CDR2 sequences are SGHRS and YFSETQ. The CDR3 has 15 residues. Trimming left V 0 bases short and J 5 bases short, with 11 bases between. CDR3: CASSLGRGMNEKLFF. The CDR3 coding sequence is TGCGCCAGCAGCTTGGGACGGGGGATGAATGAAAAACTGTTTTTT.

This sequence joins TRBV6-4 and TRBJ1-5; TRBD1 is a possible D gene (6 bases). The CDR3 spans 16 residues. V gave up 0 bases and J gave up 3 bases, with 12 bases separating them. CDR1 and CDR2 (germline): MRHNA, SNTAGT. The CDR3 DNA reads as TGTGCCAGCAGTGACTCTAGGGACAAGACCAATCAGCCCCAGCATTTT. Translated: CASSDSRDKTNQPQHF.

The CDR3 region is CASSFGTSGSDEQYF. The DNA for the CDR3 is TGTGCCAGCAGTTTTGGTACTAGCGGGAGCGACGAGCAGTACTTC. V usage is TRBV27 and J usage is TRBJ2-7, with TRBD2 matching over 11 bases. The CDR3 sequence is 15 residues long. Germline trimming cut 3 bases from V and 5 bases from J; bases unmatched to any gene: 6. Per the germline V gene, CDR1 is MNHEY and CDR2 is SMNVEV (reference sequence).

This sequence joins TRBV5-1 and TRBJ2-2; D not resolved. CDR1 and CDR2 from the germline V gene are SGHRS and YFSETQ. V was trimmed by 0 bases and J by 2 bases, leaving 5 bases between them. The CDR3 sequence is 14 residues long. DNA of the CDR3: TGCGCCAGCAGCTTGGAGCAAAACACCGGGGAGCTGTTTTTT. Protein sequence: CASSLEQNTGELFF. The variable domain in full, completed from reference TRBV5-1 and TRBJ2-2, reads KAGVTQTPRYLIKTRGQQVTLSCSPISGHRSVSWYQQTPGQGLQFLFEYFSETQRNKGNFPGRFSGRQFSNSRSEMNVSTLELGDSALYLCASSLEQNTGELFFGEGSRLTVL.

The gene calls are TRBV29-1 and TRBJ1-2; no reliable D call. The V gene's germline CDR1 is SQVTM and CDR2 ANQGSEA. This CDR3 comprises 13 residues. Trimming shortened V by 6 bases and J by 8 bases, and 19 bases separated the two germline ends. The DNA of the CDR3 is TGCAGCGTCGGGAACCCGGGTTCTGGGGGCTACACCTTC. It encodes CSVGNPGSGGYTF.

The chain has TRBV7-2 and TRBJ2-2, with unresolved D. Trimming left V 2 bases short and J 4 bases short, with 8 bases between. Germline V gene sequence: CDR1 SGHTA, CDR2 FQGNSA. The CDR3 consists of 14 residues. The CDR3 DNA reads as TGTGCCAGCAGCTTATCTTCAGTCACCGGGGAGCTGTTTTTT. Translating gives CASSLSSVTGELFF.

The chain combines TRBV18 with TRBJ2-4; D call uncertain. Germline CDR1 is KGHSH and CDR2 is LQKENI. The CDR3 loop spans 16 amino acids. Trimming shortened V by 3 bases and J by 2 bases, and 14 bases separated the two germline ends. This CDR3 reads CASSPRMERTKNIQYF. CDR3 bases: TGTGCCAGCTCACCGAGGATGGAGAGAACCAAAAACATTCAGTACTTC.

The genes are TRBV9 and TRBJ2-7; 10 nucleotides agree with TRBD2. The ends lost 1 base at V and 3 bases at J; junction bases unmatched: 4. The CDR3 loop spans 15 amino acids. Germline V lookup: CDR1 SGDLS, CDR2 YYNGEE. The CDR3 DNA follows: TGTGCCAGCAGCGTATTAGCGGGAGGTGACTACGAGCAGTACTTC. Protein sequence: CASSVLAGGDYEQYF. Filled out from reference TRBV9 and TRBJ2-7, the complete variable domain reads DSGVTQTPKHLITATGQRVTLRCSPRSGDLSVYWYQQSLDQGLQFLIQYYNGEERAKGNILERFSAQQFPDLHSELNLSSLELGDSALYFCASSVLAGGDYEQYFGPGTRLTVT.

The rearrangement uses TRBV5-1 and TRBJ2-2, with a possible D match to TRBD1 (6 bases). CDR1 SGHRS and CDR2 YFSETQ come from the germline V gene. V was clipped by 1 base and J by 3 bases, with 19 bases between them. The CDR3 is 18 residues long. The CDR3 DNA is TGCGCCAGCAGCTTGTTCCCAATACAGGGAATTTACACCGGGGAGCTGTTTTTT. Translated: CASSLFPIQGIYTGELFF.

The V and J genes are TRBV7-9 and TRBJ2-7, with 11 bases that match TRBD1. From germline, CDR1 is SEHNR and CDR2 FQNEAQ (reference sequence). Trimming removed 2 bases from V and 3 bases from J; junction bases left unmatched: 9. The CDR3 is made up of 17 amino acids. CDR3 loop: CASSLPNPGTGGYEQYF. CDR3 nucleotide sequence: TGTGCCAGCAGCTTACCAAATCCCGGGACAGGGGGCTACGAGCAGTACTTC.

The genes are TRBV27 and TRBJ1-6, with a tentative D call TRBD1 (5 bases). CDR3 size: 14 residues. With 6 bases removed from V and 4 bases from J, the gap between germline ends came to 10 bases. CDR1 MNHEY and CDR2 SMNVEV come from the germline V gene (reference sequence). The CDR3 DNA follows: TGTGCCAGCAGCCAGACAGTGTATAATTCACCCCTCCACTTT. As protein: CASSQTVYNSPLHF.

The J gene is TRBJ2-2, the V gene TRBV4-2; no clear D. With 1 base removed from V and 7 bases from J, the gap between germline ends came to 13 bases. Per germline, CDR1 LGHNA and CDR2 YNFKEQ. There are 15 residues in the CDR3. CDR3 coding DNA: TGTGCCAGCAGCCAAGGACTTACTACCGACGGGGAGCTGTTTTTT. Encoded protein: CASSQGLTTDGELFF.

This chain connects TRBV6-1 to TRBJ2-7; 8 nucleotides line up with TRBD1. After removal of 4 bases from V and 5 bases from J, the junction contained 10 bases not matched to a gene. Germline assignment: CDR1 MNHNS and CDR2 SASEGT. The length of the CDR3 is 15 residues. This chain's CDR3 is CASSGSTGVLNEQYF. Written as DNA, the CDR3 is TGTGCCAGCAGTGGTTCGACAGGGGTACTAAACGAGCAGTACTTC.

The chain links TRBV25-1 to TRBJ1-1; D may be TRBD1 (5 bases). The CDR3 runs to 13 residues. Germline V CDR1 and CDR2: MGHDK, SYGVNS. With 6 bases removed from V and 1 base from J, the gap between germline ends came to 9 bases. Written as DNA, the CDR3 is TGTGCCAGCAGCCTGACAGCGAACACTGAAGCTTTCTTT. Translating gives CASSLTANTEAFF. Combining the CDR3 with reference TRBV25-1 and TRBJ1-1 gives the whole variable domain EADIYQTPRYLVIGTGKKITLECSQTMGHDKMYWYQQDPGMELHLIHYSYGVNSTEKGDLSSESTVSRIRTEHFPLTLESARPSHTSQYLCASSLTANTEAFFGQGTRLTVV.

The J gene is TRBJ2-5, the V gene TRBV5-5; no definite D call. CDR3 length: 13 residues. The germline gives CDR1 SGHKS, CDR2 YYEKEE (reference sequence). V dropped 1 base and J dropped 3 bases, with 7 bases sitting between them. The CDR3 bases are TGTGCCAGCAGCTTGCCAGGTGAAGAGACCCAGTACTTC. Amino acids: CASSLPGEETQYF.

The chain joins TRBV4-3 to TRBJ2-7, with a tentative D call TRBD2 (6 bases). The CDR3 consists of 18 residues. V lost 1 base to trimming and J lost 0 bases, with 19 bases between them. Looked up from germline, CDR1 is LGHNA and CDR2 is YSLEER. As DNA, the CDR3 is TGCGCCAGCAGCCAAGCTTACCCCTTGGCGGGGAGCTCCTACGAGCAGTACTTC. Protein: CASSQAYPLAGSSYEQYF.

The rearrangement uses TRBV4-3 and TRBJ2-3; D might be TRBD2 (7 bases). There are 13 residues in the CDR3. Germline V CDR1 and CDR2: LGHNA, YSLEER. V lost 5 bases, J lost 6 bases, and 12 bases lay in between. The CDR3 protein is CASSSRGADTQYF. CDR3 coding DNA: TGCGCCAGCAGCTCCCGGGGGGCCGATACGCAGTATTTT.

This sequence joins TRBV11-1 and TRBJ2-7, with TRBD1 matching over 8 bases. The trim removed 2 bases at V and 6 bases at J, leaving 9 bases unmatched. The CDR3 length is 15 residues. Germline lookup yields CDR1 SGHAT and CDR2 FQDESV (reference sequence). The CDR3 is CASSLMAGGWVEQYF. CDR3 nucleotides: TGTGCCAGCAGCTTAATGGCAGGGGGCTGGGTCGAGCAGTACTTC.

This chain links TRBV29-1 with TRBJ1-2; 7 nucleotides line up with TRBD1. The trim removed 0 bases at V and 4 bases at J, leaving 2 bases unmatched. Germline V gives CDR1 SQVTM, CDR2 ANQGSEA. The CDR3 extends over 13 amino acids. The CDR3 region is CSVEDRTGYGYTF. The DNA for the CDR3 is TGCAGCGTTGAAGATAGGACAGGCTATGGCTACACCTTC.

The rearrangement uses TRBV18 and TRBJ1-2; 9 bases match TRBD1. Looked up from germline, CDR1 is KGHSH and CDR2 is LQKENI. This CDR3 has 15 residues. V shed 6 bases and J 8 bases; nucleotides not matched to a gene: 13. The CDR3 is CASSRPGQGSRGYTF. DNA of the CDR3: TGTGCCAGCTCCCGCCCGGGACAGGGTTCGAGAGGCTACACCTTC. The variable domain in full, with the rest retrieved from reference TRBV18 and TRBJ1-2, is NAGVMQNPRHLVRRRGQEARLRCSPMKGHSHVYWYRQLPEEGLKFMVYLQKENIIDESGMPKERFSAEFPKEGPSILRIQQVVRGDSAAYFCASSRPGQGSRGYTFGSGTRLTVV.

Concerning this clone itself: A read error may account for a junction end that differs from germline. V is TRBV7-7 and J is TRBJ2-5, with D perhaps TRBD2 (7 bases). CDR3 length: 14 residues. CDR1 SSHAT and CDR2 FNYEAQ come from the germline V gene (reference sequence). CDR3 sequence (DNA): TGTGCTAGCAGCCCGGGGGGCGGATTAGAGACCCAGTACTTC. Translated: CASSPGGGLETQYF.

The chain is built from TRBV7-8 and TRBJ2-3; no clear D gene. The length of the CDR3 is 16 residues. Between the trimmed V and J ends, which lost 1 base and 1 base, there was a span of 12 bases. Germline V gene sequence: CDR1 SGHVS, CDR2 FQNEAQ. In DNA, the CDR3 is TGTGCCAGCAGCTTAGGGGTCCGACAACGCACAGATACGCAGTATTTT. Translating gives CASSLGVRQRTDTQYF. Drawing the rest from reference TRBV7-8 and TRBJ2-3, the complete variable domain is GAGVSQSPRYKVAKRGQDVALRCDPISGHVSLFWYQQALGQGPEFLTYFQNEAQLDKSGLPSDRFFAERPEGSVSTLKIQRTQQEDSAVYLCASSLGVRQRTDTQYFGPGTRLTVL.

The V call is TRBV6-6, the J call TRBJ2-3; D perhaps matches TRBD2 (5 bases). The CDR3 length is 16 residues. Per germline, CDR1 MNHNY and CDR2 SVGAGI (reference sequence). Trimming pared 6 bases from V and 8 bases from J, leaving 24 bases between. The CDR3: CASRNPGPSARGTQYF. CDR3 sequence (DNA): TGTGCCAGCAGAAACCCCGGACCATCGGCCCGGGGTACGCAGTATTTT.

V usage is TRBV28 and J usage is TRBJ2-6; D not resolved. Per germline, CDR1 MDHEN and CDR2 SYDVKM. The CDR3 covers 13 residues. Trimming removed 8 bases from V and 1 base from J, with 6 bases in between. CDR3 sequence reads: CASLLSGANVLTF. In DNA form, the CDR3 reads TGTGCCAGCCTCCTATCTGGGGCCAACGTCCTGACTTTC.